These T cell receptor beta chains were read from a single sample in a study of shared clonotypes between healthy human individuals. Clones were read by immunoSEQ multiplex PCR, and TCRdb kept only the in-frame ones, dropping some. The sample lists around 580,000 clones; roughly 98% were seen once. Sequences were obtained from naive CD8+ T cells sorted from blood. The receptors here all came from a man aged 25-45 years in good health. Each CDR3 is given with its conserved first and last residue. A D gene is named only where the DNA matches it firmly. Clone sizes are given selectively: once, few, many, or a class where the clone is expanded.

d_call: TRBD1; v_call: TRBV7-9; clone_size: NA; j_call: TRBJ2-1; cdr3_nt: TGTGCCAGCAGCACACCGGACAGGGGGCAGAATGAGCAGTTCTTC; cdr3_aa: CASSTPDRGQNEQFF
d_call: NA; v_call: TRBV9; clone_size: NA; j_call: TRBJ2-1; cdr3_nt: TGTGCCAGCAGCGGAAATAGGCTTTTCTTC; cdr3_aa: CASSGNRLFF
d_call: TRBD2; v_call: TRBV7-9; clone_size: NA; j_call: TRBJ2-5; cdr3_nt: TGTGCCAGCAGCTTATTGGGAGGGGAGACCCAGTACTTC; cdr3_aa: CASSLLGGETQYF
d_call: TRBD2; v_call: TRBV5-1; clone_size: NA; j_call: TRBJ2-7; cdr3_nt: TGCGCCAGCAGCTTGATAACTAGCGGGGCATACGAGCAGTACTTC; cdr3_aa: CASSLITSGAYEQYF
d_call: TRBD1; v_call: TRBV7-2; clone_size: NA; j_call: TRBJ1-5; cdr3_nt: TGTGCCAGCAGCCTCGGACAGGGCCTCGACTACAATCAGCCCCAGCATTTT; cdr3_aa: CASSLGQGLDYNQPQHF
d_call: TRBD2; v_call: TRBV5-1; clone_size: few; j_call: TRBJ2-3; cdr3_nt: TGCGCCAGCAGCGCCTCTTTAGCGGGAGGGCCCTCGGTTAGCACAGATACGCAGTATTTT; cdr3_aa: CASSASLAGGPSVSTDTQYF
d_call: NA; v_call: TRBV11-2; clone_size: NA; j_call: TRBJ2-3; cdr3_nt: TGTGCCAGCAGCTTAGGAACAGGGTCTGGGGATACGCAGTATTTT; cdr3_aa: CASSLGTGSGDTQYF
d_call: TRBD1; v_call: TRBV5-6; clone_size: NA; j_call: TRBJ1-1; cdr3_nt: TGTGCCAGCAGTCACTATCTTAGACAGGGGGCGGAGACGAACACTGAAGCTTTCTTT; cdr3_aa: CASSHYLRQGAETNTEAFF
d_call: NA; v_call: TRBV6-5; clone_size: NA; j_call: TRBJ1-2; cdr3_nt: TGTGCCAGCAGTTATGGGGAGGGCTACACCTTC; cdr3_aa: CASSYGEGYTF
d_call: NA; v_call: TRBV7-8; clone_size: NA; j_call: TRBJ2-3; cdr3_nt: TGTGCCAGCAGCTTAGCGAAGAGCAGTCGCACAGATACGCAGTATTTT; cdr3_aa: CASSLAKSSRTDTQYF
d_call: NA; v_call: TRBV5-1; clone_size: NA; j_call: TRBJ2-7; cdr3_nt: TGCGCCAGCAAATCACAGACCTACGAGCAGTACTTC; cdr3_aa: CASKSQTYEQYF
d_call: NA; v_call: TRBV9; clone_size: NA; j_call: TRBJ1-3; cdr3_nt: TGTGCCAGCAGCGGCAACACCATATATTTT; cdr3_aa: CASSGNTIYF
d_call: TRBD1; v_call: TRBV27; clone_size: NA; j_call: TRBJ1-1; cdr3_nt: TGTGCCAGCACGCCGGGACAGGGAGTATTCACTGAAGCTTTCTTT; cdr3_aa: CASTPGQGVFTEAFF
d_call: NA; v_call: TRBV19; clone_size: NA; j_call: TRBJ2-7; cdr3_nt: TGTGCCAGTAGTATGGGACTTTCCTACGAGCAGTACTTC; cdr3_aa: CASSMGLSYEQYF
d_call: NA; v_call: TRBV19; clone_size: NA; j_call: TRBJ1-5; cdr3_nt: TGTGCCAGTAGTATCGCGGGGGGCTATCAGCCCCAGCATTTT; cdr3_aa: CASSIAGGYQPQHF
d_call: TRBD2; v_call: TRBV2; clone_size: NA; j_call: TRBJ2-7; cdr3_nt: TGTGCCAGCATGAAGACTAGCGGGGGACAGGAGCAGTACTTC; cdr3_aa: CASMKTSGGQEQYF
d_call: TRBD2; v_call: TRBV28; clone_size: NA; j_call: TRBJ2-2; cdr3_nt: TGTGCCAGCAGTTTCATCCTAGCGGGAGCGAAAACCGGGGAGCTGTTTTTT; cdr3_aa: CASSFILAGAKTGELFF
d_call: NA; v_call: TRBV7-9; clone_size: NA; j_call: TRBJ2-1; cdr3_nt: TGTGCCAGCAGATTGAACAATGAGCAGTTCTTC; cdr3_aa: CASRLNNEQFF
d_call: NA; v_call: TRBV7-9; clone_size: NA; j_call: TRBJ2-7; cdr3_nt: TGTGCCAGCAGCTTCCGCCGGGGCCCATCCTACGAGCAGTACTTC; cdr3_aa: CASSFRRGPSYEQYF
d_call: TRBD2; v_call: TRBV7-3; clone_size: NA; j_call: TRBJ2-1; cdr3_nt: TGTGCCAGCAGCTTGATAGCGGGAGGTTACAATGAGCAGTTCTTC; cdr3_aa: CASSLIAGGYNEQFF
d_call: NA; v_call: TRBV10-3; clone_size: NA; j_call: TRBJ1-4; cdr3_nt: TGTGCCATCAGTGACAGGGGAGAGACTAATGAAAAACTGTTTTTT; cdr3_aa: CAISDRGETNEKLFF
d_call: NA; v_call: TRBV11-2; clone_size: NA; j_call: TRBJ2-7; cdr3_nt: TGTGCCAGCAGGGATTCCGACGGGCTATCATGGTACGAGCAGTACTTC; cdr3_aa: CASRDSDGLSWYEQYF
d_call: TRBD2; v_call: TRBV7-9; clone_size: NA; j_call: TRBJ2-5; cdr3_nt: TGTGCCAGCAGCTCTAGCGGTCAAGAGACCCAGTACTTC; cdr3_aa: CASSSSGQETQYF
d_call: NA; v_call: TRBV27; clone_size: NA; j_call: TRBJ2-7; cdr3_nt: TGTGCCAGCAGCCATTTGGTAGGGGACGGAGCCTACGAGCAGTACTTC; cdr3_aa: CASSHLVGDGAYEQYF
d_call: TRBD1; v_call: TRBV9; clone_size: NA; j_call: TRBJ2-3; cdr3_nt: TGTGCCAGCAGCGCGGGACAGGTGAAGGCAGATACGCAGTATTTT; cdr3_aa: CASSAGQVKADTQYF
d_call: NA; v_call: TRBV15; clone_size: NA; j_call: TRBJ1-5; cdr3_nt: TGTGCCACCAGCAGAGTGGGCAGTAGCAATCAGCCCCAGCATTTT; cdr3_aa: CATSRVGSSNQPQHF
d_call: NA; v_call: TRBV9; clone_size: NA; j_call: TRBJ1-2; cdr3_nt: TGTGCCAGCACAGGGAGGGGAGGCTACACCTTC; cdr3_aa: CASTGRGGYTF
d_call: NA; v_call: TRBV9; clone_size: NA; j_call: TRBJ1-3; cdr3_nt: TGTGCCAGCAGCCGAGAAAACACCATATATTTT; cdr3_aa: CASSRENTIYF
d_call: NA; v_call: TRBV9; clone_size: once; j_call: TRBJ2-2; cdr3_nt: TGTGCCAGCAGCGGCACCGTCGGGGAGCTGTTTTTT; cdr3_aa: CASSGTVGELFF
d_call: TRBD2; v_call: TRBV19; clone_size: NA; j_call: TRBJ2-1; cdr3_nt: TGTGCCAGTAGTATCACTAGCGGAGGGACCTACAATGAGCAGTTCTTC; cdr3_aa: CASSITSGGTYNEQFF
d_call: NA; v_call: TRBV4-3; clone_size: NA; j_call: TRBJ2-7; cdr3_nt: TGCGCCAGCAGCCAAGGCCTTTCCGGGACGGGGACCTACGAGCAGTACTTC; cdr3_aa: CASSQGLSGTGTYEQYF
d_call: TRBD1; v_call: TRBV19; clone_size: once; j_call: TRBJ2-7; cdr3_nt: TGTGCCAGTAGTTTCGTGGGACAGGGGAGGAACGAGCAGTACTTC; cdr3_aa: CASSFVGQGRNEQYF
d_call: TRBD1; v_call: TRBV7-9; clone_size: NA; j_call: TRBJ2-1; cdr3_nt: TGTGCCAGCAGCACCGAACAGGGGGAATTCTCCTACAATGAGCAGTTCTTC; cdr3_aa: CASSTEQGEFSYNEQFF
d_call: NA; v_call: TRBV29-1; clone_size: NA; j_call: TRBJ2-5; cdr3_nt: TGCAGCGTTGAAGTTGGACAGTTGGAAGAGACCCAGTACTTC; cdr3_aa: CSVEVGQLEETQYF
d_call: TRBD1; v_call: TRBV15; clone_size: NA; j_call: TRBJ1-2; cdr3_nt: TGTGCCACCAGCAGAGCAAAGACAGGGACTTCTGGCTACACCTTC; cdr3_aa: CATSRAKTGTSGYTF
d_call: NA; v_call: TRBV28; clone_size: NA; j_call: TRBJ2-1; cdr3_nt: TGTGCCAGCAGTTTCGATGCAGAGCAGTTCTTC; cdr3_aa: CASSFDAEQFF
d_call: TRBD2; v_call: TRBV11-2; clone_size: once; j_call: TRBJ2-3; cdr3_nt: TGTGCCAGCAGCGCTAGCCTGGGACTAGCGCTCAATACGCAGTATTTT; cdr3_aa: CASSASLGLALNTQYF
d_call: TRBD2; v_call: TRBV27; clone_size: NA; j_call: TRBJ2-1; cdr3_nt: TGTGCCAGCACTCCCCTCGCTCTAGCGGCAGACAATGAGCAGTTCTTC; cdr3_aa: CASTPLALAADNEQFF
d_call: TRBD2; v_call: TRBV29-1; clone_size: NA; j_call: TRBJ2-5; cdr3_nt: TGCAGCGTTATAACTAGCGGGAACGGCGGCCAAGAGACCCAGTACTTC; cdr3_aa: CSVITSGNGGQETQYF
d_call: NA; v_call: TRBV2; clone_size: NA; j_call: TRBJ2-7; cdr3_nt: TGTGCCAGCAGTGAGAGGCAGAACTCCTACGAGCAGTACTTC; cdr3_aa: CASSERQNSYEQYF
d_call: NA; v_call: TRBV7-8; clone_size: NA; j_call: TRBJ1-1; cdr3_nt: TGTGCCAGCAGCGCCTCGACAGTTAGTGAAGCTTTCTTT; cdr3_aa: CASSASTVSEAFF
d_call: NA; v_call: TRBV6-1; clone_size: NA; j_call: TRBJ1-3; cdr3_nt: TGTGCCAGCAGTGAAGTAGATATTGATCAGGAACCTGGAAACACCATATATTTT; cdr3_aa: CASSEVDIDQEPGNTIYF